What follows is one T cell receptor beta chain and its context. This entry is derived from a study of control samples from healthy donors and cancer patients. Profiled with immunoSEQ multiplex PCR; TCRdb holds only in-frame clones, not every one. The sample contains roughly 130,000 clones, 85% to 95% of which appear only once. V was pared by 5 bases and J by 7 bases, with 11 bases of the junction left unmatched. The CDR3 contains 16 residues. Germline CDR1 is LNHDA and CDR2 is SQIVND (reference sequence). The sequence was collected from a man between 50 and 59 years old with head and neck cancer. The chain recombines TRBV19 with TRBJ1-6; 7 bases map to TRBD1. Material for sequencing was PBMCs. CDR3 protein: CASSPTETGLNSPLHF. CDR3 sequence (DNA): TGTGCCAGTAGTCCCACCGAGACAGGGCTGAATTCACCCCTCCACTTT.